Reported below is one T cell receptor (beta chain). Its target is unknown. The data were taken from a study of CD4 T cells in relation to SARS-CoV-2 and coronaviruses. Assay used: immunoSEQ multiplex PCR; TCRdb lists only in-frame clones, some missing. This table holds about 20,000 clones, approximately 68% found once. The J segment lost 5 bases and the V segment lost 3 bases, leaving 11 bases of the junction unmatched. Germline CDR1 and CDR2: KGHSH and LQKENI. CDR3 size: 16 residues. Before the COVID-19 pandemic, during about 2011-2019, CD4+ T cells were taken from unexposed donors. CD4+ T cells were isolated from the cells after 10 days of culture. Testing used SARS-CoV-2 S/N and four cold-coronavirus spikes on unexposed-donor CD4+ T cells, cells permitting.

The source material was CD4+ T cells from PBMCs, cultured in vitro. The origin of this receptor is a human donor in good health. The V and J genes are TRBV18 and TRBJ2-7; 9 bases are a match to TRBD2. CDR3 bases: TGTGCCAGCTCACCGCGGGTGGCGGGAGGGAATGACGAGCAGTACTTC. Encoded protein: CASSPRVAGGNDEQYF. Based on the CDR3 plus reference TRBV18 and TRBJ2-7, the full variable domain is NAGVMQNPRHLVRRRGQEARLRCSPMKGHSHVYWYRQLPEEGLKFMVYLQKENIIDESGMPKERFSAEFPKEGPSILRIQQVVRGDSAAYFCASSPRVAGGNDEQYFGPGTRLTVT.